The 12 T cell receptor beta chains given below trace back to one sample, sequenced in a study of control samples from healthy donors and cancer patients (dated by TCRdb to the early 2020s). The library was produced with the immunoSEQ multiplex PCR assay. TCRdb mirrors the immuneACCESS table, restricted to in-frame sequences. Some clones are absent from its copies; in checked studies, under half trace to an unresolved V gene, and the reason for the others is unknown. This sample is represented by fewer than 20,000 clones; approximately 80% of them were singletons. 25% to 35% of the sample is held by the ten biggest clonotypes. Material for sequencing was PBMCs. These receptors were obtained from a man older than 75 with head and neck cancer.

The rearrangement links TRBV9 to TRBJ2-7; 10 bases map to TRBD1. Looked up from germline, CDR1 is SGDLS and CDR2 is YYNGEE. Trimming took 0 bases from V and 1 from J; bases not matched to a gene: 1. The CDR3 spans 15 residues. The CDR3 loop reads CASSVEDRGSYEQYF. CDR3 in DNA: TGTGCCAGCAGCGTAGAGGACAGGGGGTCCTACGAGCAGTACTTC.

The gene calls are TRBV5-1 and TRBJ2-7, with 9 bases matching TRBD1. Per germline, CDR1 SGHRS and CDR2 YFSETQ. This CDR3 has 15 residues. J was trimmed by 4 bases and V by 4 bases; bases with no gene match: 9. CDR3 loop: CASSQKGQGSYEQYF. The CDR3 coding sequence is TGCGCCAGCAGCCAAAAGGGACAGGGTAGTTACGAGCAGTACTTC.

DNA of the CDR3: TGCGCCAGCAGCCTCCGGACTTACCCGGGCACTGAAGCTTTCTTT. Translating it yields CASSLRTYPGTEAFF. This chain uses TRBV5-1 with TRBJ1-1; D not certain. V lost 4 bases, J lost 4 bases, and 17 bases lay in between. The CDR3 is made up of 15 amino acids. The germline V gene has CDR1 SGHRS and CDR2 YFSETQ. The variable domain in full, completed from reference TRBV5-1 and TRBJ1-1, reads KAGVTQTPRYLIKTRGQQVTLSCSPISGHRSVSWYQQTPGQGLQFLFEYFSETQRNKGNFPGRFSGRQFSNSRSEMNVSTLELGDSALYLCASSLRTYPGTEAFFGQGTRLTVV.

The rearrangement joins TRBV9 to TRBJ2-7, with 11 positions matching TRBD1. CDR3 length: 15 amino acids. CDR1 SGDLS and CDR2 YYNGEE come from the germline V gene. Losses at the gene ends were 3 bases for V and 3 bases for J; bases not matched to a gene: 5. CDR3 in amino acids: CASSASGTGGYEQYF. The CDR3 nucleotides read TGTGCCAGCAGCGCCTCCGGGACAGGGGGCTACGAGCAGTACTTC.

The gene calls are TRBV5-6 and TRBJ1-6, with D possibly being TRBD1 (5 bases). This CDR3 has 16 residues. Looked up from germline, CDR1 is SGHDT and CDR2 is YYEEEE. With 4 bases removed from V and 8 bases from J, the gap between germline ends came to 19 bases. The CDR3 loop reads CASSRWGLPGDSPLHF. The CDR3 DNA follows: TGTGCCAGCAGCCGATGGGGACTCCCCGGCGATTCACCCCTCCACTTT. Looking up the rest from reference TRBV5-6 and TRBJ1-6 gives the full variable domain: DAGVTQSPTHLIKTRGQQVTLRCSPKSGHDTVSWYQQALGQGPQFIFQYYEEEERQRGNFPDRFSGHQFPNYSSELNVNALLLGDSALYLCASSRWGLPGDSPLHFGNGTRLTVT.

V is TRBV12-3 or TRBV12-4 and J is TRBJ2-3; no reliable D call. The V end lost 3 bases, the J end lost 7 bases, and 5 bases lay between the germline ends. This CDR3 is 11 amino acids long. The CDR3 loop reads CASSLANTQYF. The CDR3 DNA follows: TGTGCCAGCAGTTTGGCAAATACGCAGTATTTT.

This chain links TRBV18 with TRBJ1-2; TRBD1 aligns across 12 bases. The CDR3 consists of 16 residues. CDR1 and CDR2 from the germline V gene are KGHSH and LQKENI. J was trimmed by 5 bases and V by 2 bases; bases with no gene match: 6. The CDR3 sequence is CASSPTGTGGPYGYTF. In DNA, the CDR3 is TGTGCCAGCTCACCAACAGGGACAGGGGGCCCGTATGGCTACACCTTC.

The chain is built from TRBV7-9 and TRBJ2-3; no reliable D call. The ends were cut back, 6 bases at V and 6 bases at J, with 10 bases in the middle. In germline, CDR1 is SEHNR, CDR2 FQNEAQ (reference sequence). There are 12 residues in the CDR3. The CDR3 region is CASRPNSDTQYF. The CDR3 region has the DNA TGTGCCAGCAGGCCCAACTCTGATACGCAGTATTTT.

The rearrangement uses TRBV10-3 and TRBJ1-1; no reliable D call. Germline CDR1 and CDR2: ENHRY and SYGVKD. Trimming left V 0 bases short and J 0 bases short, with 11 bases between. The CDR3 length is 16 residues. This CDR3 reads CAISESRVTMNTEAFF. CDR3 DNA: TGTGCCATCAGTGAGTCGAGGGTTACCATGAACACTGAAGCTTTCTTT.

V gene TRBV6-5 combines with J gene TRBJ2-7; D tentatively fits TRBD1 or TRBD2 (5 bases each). Germline CDR1 and CDR2: MNHEY and SVGAGI. CDR3 size: 12 residues. V lost 6 bases and J lost 5, with 11 bases in between. The CDR3 is CASRGTVDEQYF. In DNA form, the CDR3 reads TGTGCCAGCAGAGGGACCGTGGACGAGCAGTACTTC.

V is TRBV6-5 and J is TRBJ2-1, with a tentative D call TRBD2 (5 bases). Germline CDR1 is MNHEY and CDR2 is SVGAGI. CDR3 size: 15 residues. The ends were cut back, 0 bases at V and 2 bases at J, with 8 bases in the middle. CDR3: CASSYSAGAYNEQFF. The CDR3 nucleotides read TGTGCCAGCAGTTACTCGGCGGGCGCCTACAATGAGCAGTTCTTC.

The rearrangement links TRBV25-1 to TRBJ1-2, with no clear D. Between the trimmed V and J ends, which lost 2 bases and 6 bases, there was a span of 7 bases. The CDR3 extends over 12 amino acids. Germline CDR1 MGHDK, CDR2 SYGVNS. In DNA, the CDR3 is TGTGCCAGCAGTGAAACCGGTAATGGCTACACCTTC. Translated: CASSETGNGYTF.